The rows below give T cell receptor beta chains drawn from one sample of a study of blood T cell repertoires in COVID-19. Data came from immunoSEQ multiplex PCR; TCRdb stores just in-frame clones and leaves some out. In the table there are around 200,000 clones, about nine tenths of which are singletons. Sample: peripheral blood. These receptor sequences come from a man in his late teens or twenties with active or convalescent COVID-19. Both conserved end residues are part of each CDR3. Fields, in order: CDR3 length, D gene, clone size, V gene, J gene, CDR3 protein, CDR3 DNA. D genes are given only for firm matches. The size of a clone is reported for some rows only, either as once, few or many, or as a class for expanded clones.

length: 17; D: TRBD1; size: -; V: TRBV12-5; J: TRBJ1-1; CDR3: CASGLVLGDRERTEAFF; DNA: TGTGCTAGTGGTTTGGTACTTGGGGACAGGGAGCGCACTGAAGCTTTCTTT
length: 12; D: TRBD2; size: -; V: TRBV7-8; J: TRBJ2-1; CDR3: CASSLALGRAVF; DNA: TGTGCCAGCAGCTTAGCGCTCGGGAGGGCGGTCTTC
length: 18; D: TRBD1; size: -; V: TRBV4-1; J: TRBJ1-4; CDR3: CASSLPGDRGQTNEKLFF; DNA: TGCGCCAGCAGCCTCCCCGGGGACAGGGGGCAGACTAATGAAAAACTGTTTTTT
length: 14; D: TRBD2; size: -; V: TRBV19; J: TRBJ2-3; CDR3: CASRKTSGGNTQYF; DNA: TGTGCCAGTAGGAAGACTAGCGGGGGGAATACGCAGTATTTT
length: 15; D: TRBD1; size: -; V: TRBV6-5; J: TRBJ2-7; CDR3: CASSRPGTGGYEQYF; DNA: TGTGCCAGCAGCAGACCTGGGACAGGAGGCTACGAGCAGTACTTC
length: 14; D: -; size: -; V: TRBV2; J: TRBJ1-2; CDR3: CASSTTKGVDGYTF; DNA: TGTGCCAGCAGTACCACAAAAGGGGTCGACGGCTACACCTTC
length: 12; D: -; size: once; V: TRBV10-3; J: TRBJ1-2; CDR3: CAIGDYRYGYTF; DNA: TGTGCCATCGGGGACTATCGTTATGGCTACACCTTC
length: 15; D: TRBD1; size: -; V: TRBV25-1; J: TRBJ1-1; CDR3: CASSDTRTGLSEAFF; DNA: TGTGCCAGCAGTGATACACGGACAGGGCTCTCTGAAGCTTTCTTT
length: 14; D: -; size: -; V: TRBV11-3; J: TRBJ1-1; CDR3: CASSPGGDHTEAFF; DNA: TGTGCCAGCAGTCCGGGAGGGGACCACACTGAAGCTTTCTTT
length: 13; D: -; size: -; V: TRBV5-1; J: TRBJ2-1; CDR3: CASSLGLANEQFF; DNA: TGCGCCAGCAGCTTGGGTCTAGCCAATGAGCAGTTCTTC
length: 14; D: -; size: -; V: TRBV29-1; J: TRBJ2-1; CDR3: CSVEDPAARAEQFF; DNA: TGCAGCGTTGAAGATCCCGCGGCGAGGGCCGAGCAGTTCTTC
length: 16; D: TRBD1; size: -; V: TRBV6-1; J: TRBJ1-5; CDR3: CASSASRDSFRQPQHF; DNA: TGTGCCAGCAGTGCGTCCCGGGACAGTTTTCGCCAGCCCCAGCATTTT
length: 14; D: -; size: -; V: TRBV4-3; J: TRBJ2-2; CDR3: CASSQERFAGELFF; DNA: TGCGCCAGCAGCCAGGAGAGATTCGCCGGGGAGCTGTTTTTT
length: 17; D: TRBD1; size: once; V: TRBV4-2; J: TRBJ2-5; CDR3: CASSQDPGQGSRETQYF; DNA: TGTGCCAGCAGCCAAGATCCGGGACAGGGTAGTAGAGAGACCCAGTACTTC
length: 15; D: -; size: -; V: TRBV19; J: TRBJ2-1; CDR3: CASSIGRLGLEKQFF; DNA: TGTGCCAGTAGTATCGGCAGGCTGGGACTCGAGAAGCAGTTCTTC
length: 15; D: -; size: -; V: TRBV7-8; J: TRBJ2-3; CDR3: CASSLERFGTDTQYF; DNA: TGTGCCAGCAGCTTAGAACGGTTTGGCACAGATACGCAGTATTTT
length: 16; D: TRBD1; size: -; V: TRBV9; J: TRBJ1-4; CDR3: CASSAGGYWTNEKLFF; DNA: TGTGCCAGCAGCGCAGGGGGTTACTGGACTAATGAAAAACTGTTTTTT
length: 13; D: -; size: -; V: TRBV2; J: TRBJ1-1; CDR3: CASAWTVNTEAFF; DNA: TGTGCCAGCGCCTGGACAGTGAACACTGAAGCTTTCTTT
length: 13; D: TRBD1; size: -; V: TRBV5-1; J: TRBJ1-2; CDR3: CASGLGTDYGYTF; DNA: TGCGCCAGTGGCCTAGGGACAGACTATGGCTACACCTTC
length: 19; D: TRBD2; size: -; V: TRBV4-2; J: TRBJ2-1; CDR3: CASSPPLSSGTGIGNEQFF; DNA: TGTGCCAGCAGCCCCCCCCTCTCTAGCGGGACCGGTATTGGCAATGAGCAGTTCTTC
length: 11; D: -; size: -; V: TRBV19; J: TRBJ2-1; CDR3: CASSRGAEQFF; DNA: TGTGCCAGTTCCAGGGGGGCTGAGCAGTTCTTC
length: 15; D: -; size: once; V: TRBV11-2; J: TRBJ1-3; CDR3: CASSPRSGSGNTIYF; DNA: TGTGCCAGCAGCCCACGTAGTGGCTCTGGAAACACCATATATTTT
length: 16; D: -; size: -; V: TRBV19; J: TRBJ2-2; CDR3: CASSIEAGAETGELFF; DNA: TGTGCCAGTAGTATAGAAGCAGGGGCTGAAACCGGGGAGCTGTTTTTT
length: 14; D: TRBD1; size: -; V: TRBV6-5; J: TRBJ1-2; CDR3: CASLGGQGFYGYTF; DNA: TGTGCCAGCTTGGGGGGACAGGGGTTTTATGGCTACACCTTC
length: 13; D: -; size: -; V: TRBV24-1; J: TRBJ1-2; CDR3: CATSDSRLGGYTF; DNA: TGTGCCACCAGTGATTCCCGGTTGGGCGGCTACACCTTC
length: 15; D: -; size: -; V: TRBV5-1; J: TRBJ1-6; CDR3: CASSSGGTVESPLHF; DNA: TGCGCCAGCAGCTCAGGAGGGACGGTGGAATCACCCCTCCACTTT
length: 16; D: -; size: -; V: TRBV7-2; J: TRBJ2-3; CDR3: CASSPRGFQRGHTQYF; DNA: TGTGCCAGCAGCCCCAGGGGCTTCCAGAGGGGACATACGCAGTATTTT
length: 13; D: -; size: -; V: TRBV5-1; J: TRBJ1-5; CDR3: CASSLVGGQPQHF; DNA: TGCGCCAGCAGCTTGGTCGGAGGTCAGCCCCAGCATTTT
length: 14; D: -; size: -; V: TRBV9; J: TRBJ1-6; CDR3: CASSGFQGNSPLHF; DNA: TGTGCCAGCAGCGGATTTCAGGGAAATTCACCCCTCCACTTT
length: 17; D: TRBD1; size: -; V: TRBV5-1; J: TRBJ2-5; CDR3: CASSFSGTGAIQETQYF; DNA: TGCGCCAGCAGCTTTTCCGGGACAGGGGCTATCCAAGAGACCCAGTACTTC
length: 15; D: TRBD1; size: once; V: TRBV19; J: TRBJ2-7; CDR3: CASMAGDRGFSEQYF; DNA: TGTGCCAGTATGGCCGGGGACAGGGGGTTTTCCGAGCAGTACTTC
length: 13; D: -; size: -; V: TRBV7-9; J: TRBJ2-7; CDR3: CASSLSYSYEQYF; DNA: TGTGCCAGCTCCCTTAGCTACTCCTACGAGCAGTACTTC
length: 14; D: -; size: -; V: TRBV28; J: TRBJ1-3; CDR3: CASSPSDSGNTIYF; DNA: TGTGCCAGCAGCCCCTCGGACAGCGGAAACACCATATATTTT
length: 15; D: -; size: -; V: TRBV11-2; J: TRBJ2-1; CDR3: CASSRDRSSYNEQFF; DNA: TGTGCCAGCAGCCGAGACCGGAGCTCCTACAATGAGCAGTTCTTC
length: 17; D: -; size: -; V: TRBV28; J: TRBJ1-4; CDR3: CASSLSSPRVRTEKLFF; DNA: TGTGCCAGCAGTTTATCATCCCCCAGGGTGCGGACTGAAAAACTGTTTTTT